Listed below are T cell receptor beta chains from one sample, sequenced in a study of cytomegalovirus exposure and HLA in healthy donors. The protocol was immunoSEQ multiplex PCR, while the TCRdb copy is restricted to in-frame clones and leaves out a portion. Among 110,000 or so clones, 70% to 90% were seen once, and the ten largest hold about 4%. Sequencing was carried out using PBMCs. The origin of the receptors is a woman aged 18-29 years in good health and CMV-seropositive. The CDR3 runs from the conserved cysteine through the conserved F or W. The order of the fields is V gene, D gene, J gene, clone size, CDR3 DNA, CDR3 protein. A D gene is named only where the DNA matches it firmly. A clone size is listed for some rows: how often the clone was seen (once, few, many), or a class if it is expanded.

V gene: TRBV13; D gene: TRBD1; J gene: TRBJ2-1; clone size: -; CDR3 DNA: TGTGCCAGCAGTCCCGGGACAGGGGGATACAATGAGCAGTTCTTC; CDR3 protein: CASSPGTGGYNEQFF
V gene: TRBV10-3; D gene: TRBD2; J gene: TRBJ2-1; clone size: -; CDR3 DNA: TGTGCCATCAGTGAGGAACGGGGACTAGCGGGAGGGAATGAGCAGTTCTTC; CDR3 protein: CAISEERGLAGGNEQFF
V gene: TRBV28; D gene: -; J gene: TRBJ1-6; clone size: -; CDR3 DNA: TGTGCCAGCAGGGCTGATTCACCCCTCCACTTT; CDR3 protein: CASRADSPLHF
V gene: TRBV28; D gene: TRBD1; J gene: TRBJ2-7; clone size: -; CDR3 DNA: TGTGCCAGCAGCAGTGACCGGGACAGAAACTACGAGCAGTACTTC; CDR3 protein: CASSSDRDRNYEQYF
V gene: TRBV4-2; D gene: TRBD1; J gene: TRBJ2-1; clone size: -; CDR3 DNA: TGTGCCAGCAGCCAAGATTTTGTCGAGACAGGGAGCCATGAGCAGTTCTTC; CDR3 protein: CASSQDFVETGSHEQFF
V gene: TRBV6-5; D gene: TRBD1; J gene: TRBJ1-2; clone size: -; CDR3 DNA: TGTGCCAGCACGGGGGACAGGGGGAATGATGGCTACACCTTC; CDR3 protein: CASTGDRGNDGYTF
V gene: TRBV7-3; D gene: -; J gene: TRBJ1-4; clone size: -; CDR3 DNA: TGTGCCAGCAGCTTTTCAGGGGCGACTAATGAAAAACTGTTTTTT; CDR3 protein: CASSFSGATNEKLFF
V gene: TRBV14; D gene: TRBD2; J gene: TRBJ2-4; clone size: once; CDR3 DNA: TGTGCCAGCAGCCAAGTGGGGCTAGCGGACCCCAAAAACATTCAGTACTTC; CDR3 protein: CASSQVGLADPKNIQYF
V gene: TRBV5-1; D gene: TRBD2; J gene: TRBJ2-5; clone size: -; CDR3 DNA: TGCGCCAGCAGCCTCGGGACTAGCCAAGAGACCCAGTACTTC; CDR3 protein: CASSLGTSQETQYF
V gene: TRBV5-1; D gene: TRBD1; J gene: TRBJ2-7; clone size: few; CDR3 DNA: TGCGCCAGCAGCCCGACAGGGTTGGGCTACGAGCAGTACTTC; CDR3 protein: CASSPTGLGYEQYF
V gene: TRBV4-1; D gene: TRBD1; J gene: TRBJ2-4; clone size: -; CDR3 DNA: TGCGCCAGCAGCCCCCGGGACAGTAAAAACATTCAGTACTTC; CDR3 protein: CASSPRDSKNIQYF
V gene: TRBV19; D gene: -; J gene: TRBJ1-5; clone size: -; CDR3 DNA: TGTGCCAGTAGTATCGGACGGGGGTTCAATCAGCCCCAGCATTTT; CDR3 protein: CASSIGRGFNQPQHF
V gene: TRBV28; D gene: -; J gene: TRBJ2-4; clone size: -; CDR3 DNA: TGTGCCAGCAGTTCGCGGCGGTACGGGTGGGAGTTAGCCAAAAACATTCAGTACTTC; CDR3 protein: CASSSRRYGWELAKNIQYF
V gene: TRBV27; D gene: -; J gene: TRBJ1-4; clone size: -; CDR3 DNA: TGTGCCAGCAGTCCCGGGATGATTATTGAAAAACTGTTTTTT; CDR3 protein: CASSPGMIIEKLFF
V gene: TRBV28; D gene: TRBD1; J gene: TRBJ1-5; clone size: -; CDR3 DNA: TGTGCCAGCAGTTTGGGGACAGGGGGCGGGTTTCAGCCCCAGCATTTT; CDR3 protein: CASSLGTGGGFQPQHF
V gene: TRBV19; D gene: TRBD1; J gene: TRBJ2-1; clone size: -; CDR3 DNA: TGTGCCAGTAGTATCGGGACAGGGGGATTCGATGAGCAGTTCTTC; CDR3 protein: CASSIGTGGFDEQFF
V gene: TRBV5-1; D gene: TRBD2; J gene: TRBJ2-1; clone size: -; CDR3 DNA: TGCGCCACCACGCCAAGCGGGGGGGCCTACAATGAGCAGTTCTTC; CDR3 protein: CATTPSGGAYNEQFF
V gene: TRBV19; D gene: TRBD2; J gene: TRBJ2-3; clone size: -; CDR3 DNA: TGTGCCAGTAGGGAGCGGGGATTTTCTCAAACGCAGTATTTT; CDR3 protein: CASRERGFSQTQYF
V gene: TRBV7-8; D gene: -; J gene: TRBJ1-4; clone size: -; CDR3 DNA: TGTGCCAGCAGCTCATCCCGGACACAGATTCTTGAAAAACTGTTTTTT; CDR3 protein: CASSSSRTQILEKLFF
V gene: TRBV5-1; D gene: -; J gene: TRBJ2-5; clone size: -; CDR3 DNA: TGCGCCAGCAGCCAGTACCAAGAGACCCAGTACTTC; CDR3 protein: CASSQYQETQYF
V gene: TRBV19; D gene: TRBD1; J gene: TRBJ2-7; clone size: -; CDR3 DNA: TGTGCCAGTAGTTCGTCCGGGACAGGGTCCTACGAGCAGTACTTC; CDR3 protein: CASSSSGTGSYEQYF
V gene: TRBV29-1; D gene: TRBD1; J gene: TRBJ1-4; clone size: -; CDR3 DNA: TGCAGCGTAGAAGGACAGGGGAACGAAAAACTGTTTTTT; CDR3 protein: CSVEGQGNEKLFF
V gene: TRBV6-1; D gene: -; J gene: TRBJ1-4; clone size: -; CDR3 DNA: TGTGCCAGCAGTGAAGACGAGTGGGGTAGGGGCGAAAAACTGTTTTTT; CDR3 protein: CASSEDEWGRGEKLFF
V gene: TRBV28; D gene: TRBD2; J gene: TRBJ2-4; clone size: -; CDR3 DNA: TGTGCCAGCAGTTCCGGGACTAGCGGGGGGGAAAACATTCAGTACTTC; CDR3 protein: CASSSGTSGGENIQYF
V gene: TRBV10-3; D gene: TRBD1; J gene: TRBJ1-2; clone size: once; CDR3 DNA: TGTGCCATAGCGACAGGGGAAGGTGGCTACACCTTC; CDR3 protein: CAIATGEGGYTF
V gene: TRBV11-2; D gene: -; J gene: TRBJ1-6; clone size: -; CDR3 DNA: TGTGCCAGCAGCTTAGTTGATCAGAGGGCAGGTTCACCCCTCCACTTT; CDR3 protein: CASSLVDQRAGSPLHF
V gene: TRBV5-1; D gene: -; J gene: TRBJ2-1; clone size: -; CDR3 DNA: TGCGCCAGCAGCTTGGGAAGCCGGAGCTCCTACAATGAGCAGTTCTTC; CDR3 protein: CASSLGSRSSYNEQFF
V gene: TRBV19; D gene: -; J gene: TRBJ1-1; clone size: -; CDR3 DNA: TGTGCCAGCCATCAAGGGGCAGGGCTCGGCACTGAAGCTTTCTTT; CDR3 protein: CASHQGAGLGTEAFF
V gene: TRBV28; D gene: -; J gene: TRBJ2-6; clone size: once; CDR3 DNA: TGTGCCAGCAGTGCCCCTAGCTCTGGGGCCAACGTCCTGACTTTC; CDR3 protein: CASSAPSSGANVLTF
V gene: TRBV19; D gene: -; J gene: TRBJ2-7; clone size: -; CDR3 DNA: TGTGCCAGTAGTACCGGGGGCTCCTACGAGCAGTACTTC; CDR3 protein: CASSTGGSYEQYF
V gene: TRBV6-1; D gene: -; J gene: TRBJ2-1; clone size: -; CDR3 DNA: TGTGCCAGCAGTGACGGGATGGGTGGAAATGAGCAGTTCTTC; CDR3 protein: CASSDGMGGNEQFF
V gene: TRBV4-2; D gene: TRBD2; J gene: TRBJ2-3; clone size: -; CDR3 DNA: TGTGCCAGCAGCCAAGGACTAGCGGCCTCTGGCACAGATACGCAGTATTTT; CDR3 protein: CASSQGLAASGTDTQYF
V gene: TRBV5-1; D gene: -; J gene: TRBJ2-1; clone size: -; CDR3 DNA: TGCGCCAGCAGCTCTACAGGGCTAAACCCCTACAATGAGCAGTTCTTC; CDR3 protein: CASSSTGLNPYNEQFF
V gene: TRBV12-5; D gene: TRBD2; J gene: TRBJ2-4; clone size: -; CDR3 DNA: TGTGCTAGTGGTTTTTCGTCTCGCCCCGCGGGGGGGCAAAACATTCAGTACTTC; CDR3 protein: CASGFSSRPAGGQNIQYF
V gene: TRBV6-1; D gene: TRBD1; J gene: TRBJ1-1; clone size: -; CDR3 DNA: TGTGCCAGCGCGAGACAGGGAAGCACTGAAGCTTTCTTT; CDR3 protein: CASARQGSTEAFF
V gene: TRBV7-3; D gene: -; J gene: TRBJ1-1; clone size: -; CDR3 DNA: TGTGCCAGCAGCCAAAGCGTGAAAAACACTGAAGCTTTCTTT; CDR3 protein: CASSQSVKNTEAFF
V gene: TRBV25-1; D gene: TRBD2; J gene: TRBJ2-5; clone size: -; CDR3 DNA: TGTGCCAGCACCGTCGCGGGGGGCGCGGGGGAGACCCAGTACTTC; CDR3 protein: CASTVAGGAGETQYF
V gene: TRBV15; D gene: -; J gene: TRBJ1-5; clone size: -; CDR3 DNA: TGTGCCACCAGAAACAGGGGCAATCAGCCCCAGCATTTT; CDR3 protein: CATRNRGNQPQHF
V gene: TRBV10-3; D gene: -; J gene: TRBJ1-1; clone size: -; CDR3 DNA: TGTGCCATCAGTGGCAGGGTTAACACTGAAGCTTTCTTT; CDR3 protein: CAISGRVNTEAFF
V gene: TRBV6-6; D gene: -; J gene: TRBJ2-1; clone size: few; CDR3 DNA: TGTGCCAGCAGCCGTAAGTCGGTTTCCTACAATGAGCAGTTCTTC; CDR3 protein: CASSRKSVSYNEQFF
V gene: TRBV19; D gene: -; J gene: TRBJ1-4; clone size: -; CDR3 DNA: TGTGCCAGTAGTGAACAGAGTAATGAAAAACTGTTTTTT; CDR3 protein: CASSEQSNEKLFF
V gene: TRBV5-6; D gene: TRBD2; J gene: TRBJ2-5; clone size: -; CDR3 DNA: TGTGCCAGCAGCTCGGGACTAGCGGGAGAGACCCAGTACTTC; CDR3 protein: CASSSGLAGETQYF
V gene: TRBV2; D gene: -; J gene: TRBJ2-5; clone size: -; CDR3 DNA: TGTGCCAGCAGTGAAGGAGGGCCCCGGGAGACCCAGTACTTC; CDR3 protein: CASSEGGPRETQYF
V gene: TRBV5-5; D gene: -; J gene: TRBJ1-3; clone size: -; CDR3 DNA: TGTGCCAGCAGCAGAGGGGACTTCCATGGAAACACCATATATTTT; CDR3 protein: CASSRGDFHGNTIYF
V gene: TRBV6-1; D gene: -; J gene: TRBJ2-7; clone size: -; CDR3 DNA: TGTGCCAGCAGCACAGGGAGGGCCTACGAGCAGTACTTC; CDR3 protein: CASSTGRAYEQYF
V gene: TRBV6-1; D gene: -; J gene: TRBJ2-1; clone size: -; CDR3 DNA: TGTGCCAGCAGGGGGGATACAGGGAATGAGCAGTTCTTC; CDR3 protein: CASRGDTGNEQFF
V gene: TRBV7-3; D gene: -; J gene: TRBJ2-5; clone size: -; CDR3 DNA: TGTGCCAGCAGCTTGAACTACCGCGAGACCCAGTACTTC; CDR3 protein: CASSLNYRETQYF
V gene: TRBV11-2; D gene: -; J gene: TRBJ2-7; clone size: -; CDR3 DNA: TGTGCCAGCAGCTTTGGTCACAGGTTATACGAGCAGTACTTC; CDR3 protein: CASSFGHRLYEQYF
V gene: TRBV27; D gene: -; J gene: TRBJ1-2; clone size: -; CDR3 DNA: TGTGCCAGCAGTTTAGGAGGATTAAGACCGAGTGGCTACACCTTC; CDR3 protein: CASSLGGLRPSGYTF
V gene: TRBV5-6; D gene: -; J gene: TRBJ1-2; clone size: -; CDR3 DNA: TGTGCCAGCAGCAGGGTAGGGGGTAACTATGGCTACACCTTC; CDR3 protein: CASSRVGGNYGYTF
V gene: TRBV5-1; D gene: -; J gene: TRBJ2-1; clone size: -; CDR3 DNA: TGCGCCAGCAGCTTGGTGAGGATGGGTGAGCAGTTCTTC; CDR3 protein: CASSLVRMGEQFF